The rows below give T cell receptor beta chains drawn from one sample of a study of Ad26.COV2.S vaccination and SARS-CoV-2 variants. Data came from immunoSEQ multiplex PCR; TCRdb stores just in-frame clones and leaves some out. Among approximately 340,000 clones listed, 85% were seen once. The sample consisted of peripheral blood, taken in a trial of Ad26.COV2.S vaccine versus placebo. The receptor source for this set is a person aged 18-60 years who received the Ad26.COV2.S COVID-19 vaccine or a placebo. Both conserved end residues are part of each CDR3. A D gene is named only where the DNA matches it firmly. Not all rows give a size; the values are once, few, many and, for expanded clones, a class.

cdr3_nt: TGCGCCAGCAGTTTCGGTGCTAGCACAGATACGCAGTATTTT; cdr3_aa: CASSFGASTDTQYF; d_call: .; v_call: TRBV5-1; j_call: TRBJ2-3; clone_size: .
cdr3_nt: TGTGCCAGCAGTTCCGGACTCACCGGGGGAGAGCAGTTCTTC; cdr3_aa: CASSSGLTGGEQFF; d_call: .; v_call: TRBV7-2; j_call: TRBJ2-1; clone_size: .
cdr3_nt: TGTGCCAGCAGCTGGGGTGGCGGCGGCCGTTACGAGCAGTACTTC; cdr3_aa: CASSWGGGGRYEQYF; d_call: .; v_call: TRBV7-8; j_call: TRBJ2-7; clone_size: .
cdr3_nt: TGTGCCAGCGGTAATTGGGGGACCCAGTACTTC; cdr3_aa: CASGNWGTQYF; d_call: .; v_call: TRBV27; j_call: TRBJ2-5; clone_size: .
cdr3_nt: TGTGCCAGTAGTATGGGACTGGGTCAGCCCCAGCATTTT; cdr3_aa: CASSMGLGQPQHF; d_call: .; v_call: TRBV19; j_call: TRBJ1-5; clone_size: .
cdr3_nt: TGTGCCAGCAGCCCCCGTGTCGGGACAGGGGGTACTGAAGCTTTCTTT; cdr3_aa: CASSPRVGTGGTEAFF; d_call: TRBD1; v_call: TRBV7-6; j_call: TRBJ1-1; clone_size: .
cdr3_nt: TGTGCCAGCAGCACCAGGGGTTTAAGCAAAAACATTCAGTACTTC; cdr3_aa: CASSTRGLSKNIQYF; d_call: .; v_call: TRBV9; j_call: TRBJ2-4; clone_size: .
cdr3_nt: TGTGCCAGTAGTTCGAAAGCCTCTAGCGGGGTCAATGAGCAGTTCTTC; cdr3_aa: CASSSKASSGVNEQFF; d_call: TRBD2; v_call: TRBV19; j_call: TRBJ2-1; clone_size: .
cdr3_nt: TGTGCCAGCAGTTCGGGGGGCTCCAGCACAGATACGCAGTATTTT; cdr3_aa: CASSSGGSSTDTQYF; d_call: .; v_call: TRBV28; j_call: TRBJ2-3; clone_size: .
cdr3_nt: TGTGCCAGTAGTTTCGGACAGAAATACGAGCAGTACTTC; cdr3_aa: CASSFGQKYEQYF; d_call: .; v_call: TRBV19; j_call: TRBJ2-7; clone_size: few
cdr3_nt: TGTGCCAGCGGACTAGCGGGGGCCCAAGAGACCCAGTACTTC; cdr3_aa: CASGLAGAQETQYF; d_call: TRBD2; v_call: TRBV2; j_call: TRBJ2-5; clone_size: few
cdr3_nt: TGTGCCAGCAGCCCTCCTCCTAAAACGGGGCAGAATACGCAGTATTTT; cdr3_aa: CASSPPPKTGQNTQYF; d_call: .; v_call: TRBV3-1/TRBV3-2; j_call: TRBJ2-3; clone_size: .
cdr3_nt: TGTGCCAGCACCCCCGGGGCTAGCGGGAGCTACGAGCAGTACTTC; cdr3_aa: CASTPGASGSYEQYF; d_call: TRBD2; v_call: TRBV28; j_call: TRBJ2-7; clone_size: .
cdr3_nt: TGTGCCAGCAGCTCCGGGACAGGGGCCGCCGAGGGCAATGAGCAGTTCTTC; cdr3_aa: CASSSGTGAAEGNEQFF; d_call: TRBD1; v_call: TRBV7-7; j_call: TRBJ2-1; clone_size: .
cdr3_nt: TGTGCCAGCAGCCCGGCTGGCTCCTACAATGAGCAGTTCTTC; cdr3_aa: CASSPAGSYNEQFF; d_call: .; v_call: TRBV11-2; j_call: TRBJ2-1; clone_size: .
cdr3_nt: TGTGCCAGCAGTTGGACTTCGGGGCTTAAGTTCTTC; cdr3_aa: CASSWTSGLKFF; d_call: .; v_call: TRBV5-5; j_call: TRBJ2-1; clone_size: once
cdr3_nt: TGCAGTGCTAGTTTCAGGGTTGATGAAAAACTGTTTTTT; cdr3_aa: CSASFRVDEKLFF; d_call: .; v_call: TRBV20-1; j_call: TRBJ1-4; clone_size: .
cdr3_nt: TGCAGCGCCTTGGGACAGATGAACACTGAAGCTTTCTTT; cdr3_aa: CSALGQMNTEAFF; d_call: TRBD1; v_call: TRBV29-1; j_call: TRBJ1-1; clone_size: .
cdr3_nt: TGTGCCAGCAGACCCGCCGAAGGGGGCCGAAATTCACCCCTCCACTTT; cdr3_aa: CASRPAEGGRNSPLHF; d_call: TRBD1; v_call: TRBV7-9; j_call: TRBJ1-6; clone_size: .
cdr3_nt: TGTGCCAGCTCACCAGAGCGCAATCAGCCCCAGCATTTT; cdr3_aa: CASSPERNQPQHF; d_call: .; v_call: TRBV18; j_call: TRBJ1-5; clone_size: .
cdr3_nt: TGCGCCAGCAGCTTGGCCGTCACCGTCCAAGAGACCCAGTACTTC; cdr3_aa: CASSLAVTVQETQYF; d_call: .; v_call: TRBV5-1; j_call: TRBJ2-5; clone_size: .
cdr3_nt: TGTGCCAGCAGTTGGGAGCGCAATCAGCCCCAGCATTTT; cdr3_aa: CASSWERNQPQHF; d_call: .; v_call: TRBV6-5; j_call: TRBJ1-5; clone_size: .
cdr3_nt: TGTGCCAGCAGTGGAAGCCAATTGGGGGGCTACACCTTC; cdr3_aa: CASSGSQLGGYTF; d_call: .; v_call: TRBV6-4; j_call: TRBJ1-2; clone_size: .
cdr3_nt: TGTGCCAGCAGCTTGGGTCCGGTCCGGAACACCATATATTTT; cdr3_aa: CASSLGPVRNTIYF; d_call: .; v_call: TRBV5-6; j_call: TRBJ1-3; clone_size: .
cdr3_nt: TGTGCCAGCAGCGACCCGAGGGGCGATCAGCCCCAGCATTTT; cdr3_aa: CASSDPRGDQPQHF; d_call: .; v_call: TRBV11-2; j_call: TRBJ1-5; clone_size: .
cdr3_nt: TGTGCCAGCAGCCAAACAATCTACGAGCAGTACTTC; cdr3_aa: CASSQTIYEQYF; d_call: .; v_call: TRBV3-1/TRBV3-2; j_call: TRBJ2-7; clone_size: .
cdr3_nt: TGTGCCAGCAGCTTCGGGACAGGGGGTTCAAGGACTAATGAAAAACTGTTTTTT; cdr3_aa: CASSFGTGGSRTNEKLFF; d_call: TRBD1; v_call: TRBV7-8; j_call: TRBJ1-4; clone_size: .
cdr3_nt: TGTGCCAGTAGGGACAGGGATCAGCCCCAGCATTTT; cdr3_aa: CASRDRDQPQHF; d_call: TRBD1; v_call: TRBV19; j_call: TRBJ1-5; clone_size: once
cdr3_nt: TGTGCCTGGAGTGTGGCAGGGAAGCGGGAGGGACCCGAGCAGTACTTC; cdr3_aa: CAWSVAGKREGPEQYF; d_call: TRBD2; v_call: TRBV30; j_call: TRBJ2-7; clone_size: once
cdr3_nt: TGCGCCAGCAGTGATTATCGAGCGGGACCCACAGATACGCAGTATTTT; cdr3_aa: CASSDYRAGPTDTQYF; d_call: TRBD2; v_call: TRBV10-1; j_call: TRBJ2-3; clone_size: .
cdr3_nt: TGTGCCAGCAGTAGGGGACAGAATAACTATGGCTACACCTTC; cdr3_aa: CASSRGQNNYGYTF; d_call: TRBD1; v_call: TRBV6-5; j_call: TRBJ1-2; clone_size: .
cdr3_nt: TGTGCCAGCAGCGGAGGTCAGCGGCTGTTTTTT; cdr3_aa: CASSGGQRLFF; d_call: .; v_call: TRBV9; j_call: TRBJ1-4; clone_size: once
cdr3_nt: TGTGCCAGCAGTTTAGTGGGGGCGTGGACTGAAGCTTTCTTT; cdr3_aa: CASSLVGAWTEAFF; d_call: .; v_call: TRBV28; j_call: TRBJ1-1; clone_size: .
cdr3_nt: TGTGCCAGCAGCTTAGGGGGATCACCCTACGAGCAGTACTTC; cdr3_aa: CASSLGGSPYEQYF; d_call: .; v_call: TRBV5-6; j_call: TRBJ2-7; clone_size: .
cdr3_nt: TGTGCCAGCAGTTTATCGAGGAACCGGGCGGGCCAGCCCCAGCATTTT; cdr3_aa: CASSLSRNRAGQPQHF; d_call: .; v_call: TRBV27; j_call: TRBJ1-5; clone_size: .
cdr3_nt: TGTGCCAGCCGCCGTCAGGGTACAGATACGCAGTATTTT; cdr3_aa: CASRRQGTDTQYF; d_call: .; v_call: TRBV27; j_call: TRBJ2-3; clone_size: .
cdr3_nt: TGTGCCACCAGTGATTTGCGGACTAGCGGTGAGCAGTTCTTC; cdr3_aa: CATSDLRTSGEQFF; d_call: TRBD2; v_call: TRBV24-1; j_call: TRBJ2-1; clone_size: .
cdr3_nt: TGTGCCAGCTCACTTGGACAGAACACAGATACGCAGTATTTT; cdr3_aa: CASSLGQNTDTQYF; d_call: .; v_call: TRBV18; j_call: TRBJ2-3; clone_size: .
cdr3_nt: TGTGCCAGCAGCAATTATCAGGGGCAGGGTAATCAGCCCCAGCATTTT; cdr3_aa: CASSNYQGQGNQPQHF; d_call: .; v_call: TRBV7-2; j_call: TRBJ1-5; clone_size: few
cdr3_nt: TGTGCCAGCAGTTTGCCCTCCGGGTCCTCCTACGAGCAGTACTTC; cdr3_aa: CASSLPSGSSYEQYF; d_call: .; v_call: TRBV28; j_call: TRBJ2-7; clone_size: .
cdr3_nt: TGTGCCAGCTCGCAAGGCACAATAGGACAGGGGGCCAATGGCTACACCTTC; cdr3_aa: CASSQGTIGQGANGYTF; d_call: TRBD1; v_call: TRBV18; j_call: TRBJ1-2; clone_size: .
cdr3_nt: TGTGCCAGCAGTAAGCTAGCGGGAGCGCAAGAGACCCAGTACTTC; cdr3_aa: CASSKLAGAQETQYF; d_call: TRBD2; v_call: TRBV6-2/TRBV6-3; j_call: TRBJ2-5; clone_size: .
cdr3_nt: TGTGCCAGCTCACCACAGGGACAGGGGGCTTACGAGCAGTACTTC; cdr3_aa: CASSPQGQGAYEQYF; d_call: TRBD1; v_call: TRBV18; j_call: TRBJ2-7; clone_size: once
cdr3_nt: TGTGCCAGCAGTTACTCACATAAGTTGGGCGGGTATGGCTACACCTTC; cdr3_aa: CASSYSHKLGGYGYTF; d_call: .; v_call: TRBV6-2/TRBV6-3; j_call: TRBJ1-2; clone_size: .
cdr3_nt: TGTGCCAGCAGCTTGGTCGGGGGGTCCCCCCAAGAGACCCAGTACTTC; cdr3_aa: CASSLVGGSPQETQYF; d_call: TRBD2; v_call: TRBV5-6; j_call: TRBJ2-5; clone_size: .
cdr3_nt: TGTGCCAGTAGTACCCAACAGGGGGCGGGCTATGGCTACACCTTC; cdr3_aa: CASSTQQGAGYGYTF; d_call: TRBD1; v_call: TRBV19; j_call: TRBJ1-2; clone_size: .
cdr3_nt: TGCGCCAGCAGCCAAGATTTCGCAGGGGCGCAGTTCTTC; cdr3_aa: CASSQDFAGAQFF; d_call: .; v_call: TRBV4-1; j_call: TRBJ2-1; clone_size: .
cdr3_nt: TGTGCCAGCAGCCCTGCCGGACAGGGGCCTATTTACGAGCAGTACTTC; cdr3_aa: CASSPAGQGPIYEQYF; d_call: TRBD1; v_call: TRBV5-5; j_call: TRBJ2-7; clone_size: .
cdr3_nt: TGTGCCAGCAGCTATCGGACAGGGCCGCCCCAGCATTTT; cdr3_aa: CASSYRTGPPQHF; d_call: TRBD1; v_call: TRBV7-8; j_call: TRBJ1-5; clone_size: .
cdr3_nt: TGTGCCAGCAGCTTAGGGATAGACTTC; cdr3_aa: CASSLGIDF; d_call: .; v_call: TRBV7-9; j_call: TRBJ2-7; clone_size: .
cdr3_nt: TGTGCCAGCAGCCAAGCGGGGGGATCCTATGGCTACACCTTC; cdr3_aa: CASSQAGGSYGYTF; d_call: .; v_call: TRBV14; j_call: TRBJ1-2; clone_size: .
cdr3_nt: TGTGCCAGCAGTAGGGGGGCTTCTGGAAACACCATATATTTT; cdr3_aa: CASSRGASGNTIYF; d_call: .; v_call: TRBV6-5; j_call: TRBJ1-3; clone_size: .
cdr3_nt: TGTGCCAGCAGCTTAGAAACAGGGAGGCCTCCTAGTAATGAGCAGTTCTTC; cdr3_aa: CASSLETGRPPSNEQFF; d_call: .; v_call: TRBV7-9; j_call: TRBJ2-1; clone_size: .
cdr3_nt: TGTGCCAGCAGCTTAGGGATCACTAGGTTTGGCTACGAGCAGTACTTC; cdr3_aa: CASSLGITRFGYEQYF; d_call: .; v_call: TRBV7-2; j_call: TRBJ2-7; clone_size: .
cdr3_nt: TGTGCCAGCAGCTTAAATCCTACAAGGGAGACCCAGTACTTC; cdr3_aa: CASSLNPTRETQYF; d_call: .; v_call: TRBV7-2; j_call: TRBJ2-5; clone_size: .